One sample yielded the 23 T cell receptor beta chains listed below, sequenced in a study of blood T cell repertoires in COVID-19. TCRdb's copy holds only in-frame clones and misses some; the assay was immunoSEQ multiplex PCR. The sample has over 150,000 clones, approximately 87% seen once; the top ten hold around 21%. The sequenced sample consisted of peripheral blood. Receptors originate from a man in his 70s with active or convalescent COVID-19.

The gene calls are TRBV7-2 and TRBJ1-1; 8 nucleotides match TRBD1. V was clipped by 5 bases and J by 4 bases; unmatched bases: 6. CDR3 length equals 14 residues. From germline, CDR1 is SGHTA and CDR2 FQGNSA. The CDR3 is CASSDRTGITEAFF. Written as DNA, the CDR3 is TGTGCCAGCAGCGATCGGACAGGGATCACTGAAGCTTTCTTT.

The gene calls are TRBV7-8 and TRBJ1-3; TRBD1 agrees at 9 bases. The CDR3 is made up of 18 amino acids. From germline, CDR1 is SGHVS and CDR2 FQNEAQ. Trimming removed 4 bases from V and 0 bases from J; junction bases left unmatched: 10. CDR3 sequence reads: CASSSRSGQGFSGNTIYF. In DNA, the CDR3 is TGTGCCAGCAGCTCCCGCTCCGGACAGGGGTTCTCTGGAAACACCATATATTTT.

The rearrangement links TRBV19 to TRBJ1-5; D call uncertain. The length of the CDR3 is 14 residues. CDR1 is LNHDA and CDR2 is SQIVND in the germline V gene (reference sequence). V was cut by 2 bases and J by 3 bases, with 8 bases left in between. The CDR3 nucleotides read TGTGCCAGTAGTATACACGGGAACAATCAGCCCCAGCATTTT. Encoded protein: CASSIHGNNQPQHF.

This sequence joins TRBV10-1 and TRBJ1-6; 10 bases match TRBD1. J lost 4 bases, V lost 7 bases, and 4 bases had no gene match. The germline CDR1 and CDR2 sequences are WNHNN and SYGVQD (reference sequence). This CDR3 comprises 15 residues. The CDR3, as DNA: TGCGCCAGCAAGCGACAGGGGGCATATAATTCACCCCTCCACTTT. Translating it yields CASKRQGAYNSPLHF.

For the CDR3, the DNA is TGTGCCAGCAGTCGGAGCGGGAGTCTACTCAATGAGCAGTTCTTC. Its protein is CASSRSGSLLNEQFF. The gene calls are TRBV7-6 and TRBJ2-1; 8 bases align to TRBD2. V shed 6 bases and J 6 bases; nucleotides not matched to a gene: 10. Per germline, CDR1 SGHVS and CDR2 FNYEAQ. CDR3 length equals 15 residues. The variable domain in full, with the rest retrieved from reference TRBV7-6 and TRBJ2-1, is GAGVSQSPRYKVTKRGQDVALRCDPISGHVSLYWYRQALGQGPEFLTYFNYEAQQDKSGLPNDRFSAERPEGSISTLTIQRTEQRDSAMYRCASSRSGSLLNEQFFGPGTRLTVL.

The J gene is TRBJ2-5, the V gene TRBV7-2; 7 positions match TRBD1. CDR3 size: 13 residues. The ends lost 4 bases at V and 3 bases at J; junction bases unmatched: 2. Germline CDR1 reads SGHTA; CDR2 reads FQGNSA. In DNA, the CDR3 is TGTGCCAGCAGCTCGGACAGGAAAGAGACCCAGTACTTC. It yields the protein CASSSDRKETQYF.

The chain uses TRBV11-2 and TRBJ1-2, with D possibly matching TRBD1 (6 bases). V was trimmed by 2 bases and J by 8 bases, leaving 18 bases between them. The germline CDR1 and CDR2 sequences are SGHAT and FQNNGV. CDR3 size: 15 residues. CDR3 protein: CASSLPGHSREGYTF. CDR3 DNA: TGTGCCAGCAGCTTACCGGGACACTCTAGAGAAGGCTACACCTTC.

The gene calls are TRBV4-3 and TRBJ2-7; 9 bases match TRBD1. This CDR3 is built from 15 residues. The J segment lost 3 bases and the V segment lost 4 bases, leaving 7 bases of the junction unmatched. Germline V gives CDR1 LGHNA, CDR2 YSLEER. The CDR3 region is CASSPRTGDFYEQYF. DNA for the CDR3: TGCGCCAGCAGCCCCCGGACAGGGGACTTCTACGAGCAGTACTTC.

The J gene is TRBJ2-5, the V gene TRBV7-9, with 7 nucleotides matching TRBD1. CDR3 length equals 15 residues. CDR1 is SEHNR, CDR2 FQNEAQ, per germline (reference sequence). Trimming at V came to 5 bases and at J to 2 bases, leaving 8 bases not matched to a gene. DNA for the CDR3: TGTGCCAGCAGCATCGCGAGGGGACAGCAAGAGACCCAGTACTTC. Protein: CASSIARGQQETQYF.

The chain uses TRBV19 and TRBJ2-5; TRBD1 matches at 7 bases. Germline CDR1 LNHDA, CDR2 SQIVND (reference sequence). V gave up 2 bases and J gave up 5 bases; unmatched junction bases: 5. The CDR3 is 14 residues long. CDR3 sequence: CASSILGGTETQYF. As DNA, the CDR3 is TGTGCCAGTAGTATATTAGGGGGCACGGAGACCCAGTACTTC.

The chain links TRBV7-6 to TRBJ2-7; 7 nucleotides agree with TRBD1. Germline CDR1 and CDR2: SGHVS and FNYEAQ. V gave up 1 base and J gave up 4 bases; unmatched junction bases: 10. The CDR3 has 16 residues. CDR3 DNA: TGTGCCAGCAGCTTAGGAGCCGACAGGGCGACGTACGAGCAGTACTTC. Its protein is CASSLGADRATYEQYF.

The rearrangement joins TRBV13 to TRBJ2-2; unclear D gene. The germline V and J ends were trimmed by 6 bases and 5 bases, with 7 bases remaining between them. The CDR3 runs to 12 residues. The germline V gene has CDR1 PRHDT and CDR2 FYEKMQ (reference sequence). Here the CDR3 DNA reads TGTGCCAGCAGTCACTATACCGGGGAGCTGTTTTTT. It translates to CASSHYTGELFF.

The rearrangement links TRBV3-1 (or the pseudogene TRBV3-2) to TRBJ1-5; 10 bases agree with TRBD1. CDR1 and CDR2 (germline): LGHDT, YNNKEL (reference sequence). The CDR3 loop spans 20 amino acids. The trim removed 3 bases at V and 1 base at J, leaving 15 bases unmatched. CDR3: CASSHYSPGQGSGSNQPQHF. CDR3 DNA sequence: TGTGCCAGCAGCCACTATTCACCGGGACAGGGGTCCGGCAGCAATCAGCCCCAGCATTTT.

V is TRBV19 and J is TRBJ1-4; D not resolved. Germline loops: CDR1 LNHDA, CDR2 SQIVND (reference sequence). V lost 6 bases and J lost 0, with 11 bases in between. The CDR3 totals 15 residues. The CDR3 loop reads CASRYESATNEKLFF. The DNA for the CDR3 is TGTGCCAGTAGATACGAGTCCGCAACTAATGAAAAACTGTTTTTT.

The CDR3 DNA reads as TGTGCCAGCAGCTCCACTGGACAGGGGGCGTCCTACGAGCAGTACTTC. This sequence encodes CASSSTGQGASYEQYF. The V call is TRBV7-8, the J call TRBJ2-7; TRBD1 aligns across 11 bases. Germline CDR1 and CDR2: SGHVS and FQNEAQ. This CDR3 has 16 amino acids. Trimming removed 4 bases from V and 1 base from J; junction bases left unmatched: 6.

This clone was recorded only once. CDR3 bases: TGTGCCAGCAGCCAGGGCCCCGGGACATCGAGCACAGATACGCAGTATTTT. It specifies CASSQGPGTSSTDTQYF. V is TRBV14 and J is TRBJ2-3; weak D call: TRBD1 (6 bases). CDR3 length equals 17 residues. V was clipped by 3 bases and J by 0 bases, with 16 bases between them. CDR1 is SGHDN, CDR2 FVKESK, per germline.

This chain links TRBV9 with TRBJ2-2; D might be TRBD2 (6 bases). V was clipped by 5 bases and J by 0 bases, with 8 bases between them. Germline lookup yields CDR1 SGDLS and CDR2 YYNGEE. This CDR3 region has 14 residues. The CDR3 reads CASRGTSNTGELFF. The DNA of the CDR3 is TGTGCCAGCAGAGGGACTTCGAACACCGGGGAGCTGTTTTTT.

The chain couples TRBV3-1 (or the pseudogene TRBV3-2) to TRBJ2-1; D is unresolved. Between the trimmed V and J ends, which lost 2 bases and 5 bases, there was a span of 7 bases. The CDR3 runs to 13 residues. CDR1 and CDR2 from the germline V gene are LGHDT and YNNKEL (reference sequence). The CDR3 region has the DNA TGTGCCAGCAGCCAATACAGTCACAATGAGCAGTTCTTC. This codes for CASSQYSHNEQFF.

This chain uses TRBV5-1 with TRBJ2-7; a possible D gene is TRBD2 (5 bases). This CDR3 is 13 amino acids long. Trimming took 2 bases from V and 3 from J, leaving 9 bases between them. The germline V gene encodes CDR1 SGHRS and CDR2 YFSETQ. Here the CDR3 reads CASSFGRGYEQYF. The CDR3 nucleotides read TGCGCCAGCAGCTTTGGCCGGGGCTACGAGCAGTACTTC.

The V gene is TRBV19, the J gene TRBJ2-7, with D maybe TRBD1 (6 bases). V was trimmed by 8 bases and J by 0 bases, leaving 14 bases between them. The length of the CDR3 is 14 residues. Germline V CDR1 and CDR2: LNHDA, SQIVND (reference sequence). This CDR3 reads CASRWGPGSYEQYF. In nucleotides, the CDR3 is TGTGCCAGTCGGTGGGGGCCGGGCTCCTACGAGCAGTACTTC.

The J gene is TRBJ1-6, the V gene TRBV30, with D perhaps TRBD1 (6 bases). Trimming cost V 0 bases and J 7 bases, with 16 bases left between them. The CDR3 contains 16 residues. Looked up from germline, CDR1 is GTSNPN and CDR2 is SVGIG (reference sequence). The CDR3 is CAWSVNPGARNSPLHF. The CDR3, as DNA: TGTGCCTGGAGTGTCAACCCAGGGGCGCGGAATTCACCCCTCCACTTT.

V and J are TRBV5-6 and TRBJ1-2; 8 nucleotides align to TRBD1. The germline V gene has CDR1 SGHDT and CDR2 YYEEEE. The CDR3 has 12 amino acids. V lost 6 bases to trimming and J lost 4 bases; unmatched junction nucleotides: 2. Here the CDR3 reads CASTTGAYGYTF. In DNA, the CDR3 is TGTGCCAGCACGACAGGGGCCTATGGCTACACCTTC.

The chain employs TRBV7-2 and TRBJ2-2; 7 bases map to TRBD1. CDR3 size: 15 residues. Per the germline V gene, CDR1 is SGHTA and CDR2 is FQGNSA. With 7 bases clipped from V and 2 bases from J, the junction kept 7 bases outside the gene matches. The CDR3 sequence: CASKGRGFNTGELFF. Here the CDR3 DNA reads TGTGCCAGCAAGGGCAGGGGGTTTAACACCGGGGAGCTGTTTTTT.